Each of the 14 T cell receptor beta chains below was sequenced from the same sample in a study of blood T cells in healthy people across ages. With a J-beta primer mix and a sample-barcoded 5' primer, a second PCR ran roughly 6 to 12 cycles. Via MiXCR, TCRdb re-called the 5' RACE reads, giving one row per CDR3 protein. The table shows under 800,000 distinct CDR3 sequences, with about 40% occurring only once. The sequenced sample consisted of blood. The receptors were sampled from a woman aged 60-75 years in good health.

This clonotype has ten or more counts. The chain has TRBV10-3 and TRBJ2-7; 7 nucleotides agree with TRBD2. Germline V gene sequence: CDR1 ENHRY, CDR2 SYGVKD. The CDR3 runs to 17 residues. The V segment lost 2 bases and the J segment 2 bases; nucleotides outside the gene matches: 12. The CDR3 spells CAISERVGSGSTYEQYF. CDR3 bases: TGTGCCATCAGTGAGCGGGTGGGTAGCGGGTCAACCTACGAGCAGTACTTC.

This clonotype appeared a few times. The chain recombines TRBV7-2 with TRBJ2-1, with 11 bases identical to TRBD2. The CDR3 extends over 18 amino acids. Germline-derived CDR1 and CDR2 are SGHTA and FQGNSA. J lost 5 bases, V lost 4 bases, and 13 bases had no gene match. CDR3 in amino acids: CASSSSQEGTSGHNEQFF. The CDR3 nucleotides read TGTGCCAGCAGCTCCTCGCAAGAAGGGACTAGCGGCCACAATGAGCAGTTCTTC.

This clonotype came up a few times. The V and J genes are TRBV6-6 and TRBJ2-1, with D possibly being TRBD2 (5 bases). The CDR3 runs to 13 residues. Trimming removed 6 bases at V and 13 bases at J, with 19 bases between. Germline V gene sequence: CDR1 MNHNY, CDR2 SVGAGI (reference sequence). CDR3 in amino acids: CASRPPSGEGQFF. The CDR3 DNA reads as TGTGCCAGCAGACCCCCAAGCGGCGAGGGACAGTTCTTC.

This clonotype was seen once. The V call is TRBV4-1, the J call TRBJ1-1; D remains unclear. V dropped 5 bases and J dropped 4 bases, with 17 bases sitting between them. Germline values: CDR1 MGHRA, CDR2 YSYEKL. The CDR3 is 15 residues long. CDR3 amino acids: CASSLVLTSSTEAFF. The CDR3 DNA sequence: TGCGCCAGCAGCTTAGTCCTCACATCCAGCACTGAAGCTTTCTTT.

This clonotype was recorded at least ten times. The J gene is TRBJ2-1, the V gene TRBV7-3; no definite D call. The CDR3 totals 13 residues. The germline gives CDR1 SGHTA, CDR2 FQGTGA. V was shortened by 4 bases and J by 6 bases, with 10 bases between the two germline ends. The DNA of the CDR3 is TGTGCCAGCAGCTCGGGCCCTTCCAATGAGCAGTTCTTC. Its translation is CASSSGPSNEQFF.

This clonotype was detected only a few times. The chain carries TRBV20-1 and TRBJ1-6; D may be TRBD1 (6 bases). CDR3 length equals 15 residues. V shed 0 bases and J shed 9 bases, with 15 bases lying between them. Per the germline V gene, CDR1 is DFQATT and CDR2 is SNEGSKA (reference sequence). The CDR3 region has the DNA TGCAGTGCTAGAGATGCAGGGGCCCCTGGTTCACCCCTCCACTTT. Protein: CSARDAGAPGSPLHF.

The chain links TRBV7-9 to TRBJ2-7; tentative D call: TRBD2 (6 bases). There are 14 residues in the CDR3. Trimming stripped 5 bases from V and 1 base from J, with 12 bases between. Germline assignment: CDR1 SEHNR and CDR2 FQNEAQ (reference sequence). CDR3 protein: CASSVQEGSYEQYF. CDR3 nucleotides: TGTGCCAGCAGCGTCCAGGAGGGATCCTACGAGCAGTACTTC.

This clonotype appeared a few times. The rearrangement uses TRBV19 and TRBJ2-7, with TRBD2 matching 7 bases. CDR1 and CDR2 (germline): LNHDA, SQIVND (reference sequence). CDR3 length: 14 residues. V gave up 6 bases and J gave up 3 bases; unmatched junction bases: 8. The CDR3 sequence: CASSHGGTIYEQYF. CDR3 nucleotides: TGTGCCAGTAGCCACGGGGGGACTATCTACGAGCAGTACTTC.

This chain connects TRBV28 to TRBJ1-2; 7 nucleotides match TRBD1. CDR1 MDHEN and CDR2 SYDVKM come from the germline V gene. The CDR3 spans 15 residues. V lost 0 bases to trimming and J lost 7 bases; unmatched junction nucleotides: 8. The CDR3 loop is CASSLWETGFGGYTF. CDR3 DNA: TGTGCCAGCAGTTTATGGGAGACAGGGTTTGGTGGCTACACCTTC.

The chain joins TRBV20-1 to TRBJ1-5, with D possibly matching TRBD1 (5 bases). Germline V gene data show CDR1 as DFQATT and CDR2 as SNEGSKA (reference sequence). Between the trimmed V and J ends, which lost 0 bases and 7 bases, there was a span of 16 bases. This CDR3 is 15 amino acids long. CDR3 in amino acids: CSARDTSGAKQPQHF. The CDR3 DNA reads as TGCAGTGCTAGAGATACTTCCGGGGCCAAGCAGCCCCAGCATTTT.

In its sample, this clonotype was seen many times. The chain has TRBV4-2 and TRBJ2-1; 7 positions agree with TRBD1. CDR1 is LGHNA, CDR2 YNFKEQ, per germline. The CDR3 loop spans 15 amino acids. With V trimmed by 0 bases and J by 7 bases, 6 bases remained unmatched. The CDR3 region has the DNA TGTGCCAGCAGCCAAGAGGGTCCACAGGGGAATGAGCAGTTCTTC. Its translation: CASSQEGPQGNEQFF.

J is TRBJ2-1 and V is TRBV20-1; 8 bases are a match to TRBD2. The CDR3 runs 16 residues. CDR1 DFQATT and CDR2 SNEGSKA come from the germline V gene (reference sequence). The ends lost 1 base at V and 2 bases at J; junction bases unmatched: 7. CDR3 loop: CSARVISGAAYNEQFF. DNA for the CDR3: TGCAGTGCTAGAGTAATTAGCGGGGCGGCCTACAATGAGCAGTTCTTC.

CDR3 sequence (DNA): TGCAGTGCTAGGGACAGGCTATACAATGAGCAGTTCTTC. Its translation: CSARDRLYNEQFF. This chain joins TRBV20-1 and TRBJ2-1, with 7 bases matching TRBD1. Germline V lookup: CDR1 DFQATT, CDR2 SNEGSKA (reference sequence). This CDR3 spans 13 amino acids. With 3 bases clipped from V and 4 bases from J, the junction kept 3 bases outside the gene matches.

The CDR3 reads CASSPPWALGLAGDAGRRDTQYF. The CDR3 nucleotides read TGTGCCAGCAGCCCCCCTTGGGCTTTAGGACTAGCGGGAGATGCAGGGCGAAGAGATACGCAGTATTTT. The chain joins TRBV11-2 to TRBJ2-3; 13 bases map to TRBD2. CDR1 SGHAT and CDR2 FQNNGV come from the germline V gene. The length of the CDR3 is 23 residues. Losses at the gene ends were 5 bases for V and 5 bases for J; bases not matched to a gene: 28. Full variable domain (missing parts from reference TRBV11-2 and TRBJ2-3): EAGVAQSPRYKIIEKRQSVAFWCNPISGHATLYWYQQILGQGPKLLIQFQNNGVVDDSQLPKDRFSAERLKGVDSTLKIQPAKLEDSAVYLCASSPPWALGLAGDAGRRDTQYFGPGTRLTVL.